This T cell receptor (beta chain) was recorded in a study of T-cell reconstitution after alpha-beta-depleted transplantation in children. This clonotype appeared a few times. CDR3 length: 15 amino acids. With 3 bases removed from V and 5 bases from J, the gap between germline ends came to 16 bases. Researchers prepared the TCRbeta library using unique molecular identifiers, the study reports. MiXCR, run by TCRdb on the PCR reads, gives a single entry per CDR3 protein. This sample yields approximately 390,000 distinct CDR3 sequences, of which approximately 11% are seen a single time; roughly 5% belongs to the top ten.

V and J are TRBV12-3 or TRBV12-4 and TRBJ2-5; a possible D gene is TRBD2 (5 bases). This receptor was obtained from a human donor who donated a stem cell graft to a child with acute myeloid leukemia. The starting material was PBMCs from the stem cell graft donor, obtained from the stem cell graft. The CDR3 DNA sequence: TGTGCCAGCAGTTTCTTGGGTCCGGGGTGGGAGACCCAGTACTTC. This codes for CASSFLGPGWETQYF.